A selection of T cell receptor beta chains follows, all from one sample in a study of CD8+ T cells in alopecia areata. Sequencing was performed with immunoSEQ multiplex PCR; in TCRdb, only in-frame clones are kept and a portion is missing. The table has roughly 100,000 clones, 85% to 90% seen once. Material: CD8+ T cells sorted from blood, obtained at approximately week 30, from a patient treated with tofacitinib. These receptors all come from a human donor with alopecia areata. The CDR3 runs from the conserved cysteine through the conserved F or W. The D gene is left open where the match is weak. Not every row has a clone size; where given, it reads once, few, many or a size class.

TRBV7-6	TRBJ2-7	.	.	CASSSIRPYEQYF	TGTGCCAGCAGCTCGATTAGACCCTACGAGCAGTACTTC
TRBV9	TRBJ2-3	TRBD2	few	CASSVAIAGGHDTQYF	TGTGCCAGCAGCGTAGCAATAGCGGGAGGTCACGATACGCAGTATTTT
TRBV27	TRBJ2-7	.	.	CASSLRLGRQYSYEQYF	TGTGCCAGCAGTTTGAGACTCGGACGGCAGTACTCCTACGAGCAGTACTTC
TRBV19	TRBJ1-1	.	.	CASSQGNAEAFF	TGTGCCAGTAGCCAGGGGAACGCTGAAGCTTTCTTT
TRBV7-2	TRBJ2-5	TRBD1	.	CASSDPDRVGETQYF	TGTGCCAGCAGCGACCCGGACAGGGTTGGAGAGACCCAGTACTTC
TRBV5-6	TRBJ2-7	.	.	CASRRGLPFEQYF	TGTGCCAGCAGGCGCGGACTCCCCTTCGAGCAGTACTTC
TRBV29-1	TRBJ2-7	TRBD1	once	CSATEFGDRGSYEQYF	TGCAGCGCCACGGAGTTTGGGGACAGGGGATCCTACGAGCAGTACTTC
TRBV19	TRBJ2-1	TRBD2	.	CASSNGGDYNEQFF	TGTGCCAGTAGTAACGGGGGGGACTACAATGAGCAGTTCTTC
TRBV25-1	TRBJ2-3	.	.	CASSEVWIDTQYF	TGTGCCAGCAGTGAAGTCTGGATAGATACGCAGTATTTT
TRBV7-9	TRBJ1-1	.	.	CASGRQLNTEAFF	TGTGCCAGCGGTAGACAGTTGAACACTGAAGCTTTCTTT
TRBV6-4	TRBJ2-5	.	.	CASSDPDSHQETQYF	TGTGCCAGCAGTGACCCGGACAGCCACCAAGAGACCCAGTACTTC
TRBV7-9	TRBJ2-1	.	.	CASSLASYEQFF	TGTGCCAGCAGCTTAGCGTCGTATGAGCAGTTCTTC
TRBV27	TRBJ1-1	.	.	CASSWTGTGTEAFF	TGTGCCAGCAGTTGGACTGGGACGGGCACTGAAGCTTTCTTT
TRBV19	TRBJ1-2	TRBD1	.	CASRNEGQGDGYTF	TGTGCCAGCCGAAACGAGGGACAGGGGGATGGCTACACCTTC
TRBV30	TRBJ2-7	.	.	CAWGPGSLTNEQYF	TGTGCCTGGGGACCGGGAAGCTTAACCAACGAGCAGTACTTC
TRBV6-5	TRBJ2-3	.	.	CASSYSGTDTQYF	TGTGCCAGCAGTTACTCCGGCACAGATACGCAGTATTTT
TRBV6-5	TRBJ2-2	TRBD2	.	CATWTSGTGELFF	TGTGCCACGTGGACTAGCGGCACCGGGGAGCTGTTTTTT
TRBV30	TRBJ2-7	.	.	CASDAGVNEQYF	TGTGCCTCGGACGCAGGGGTAAACGAGCAGTACTTC
TRBV7-6	TRBJ2-7	TRBD2	.	CASSLRLAGDEQYF	TGTGCCAGCAGCTTAAGACTAGCGGGAGACGAGCAGTACTTC
TRBV4-1	TRBJ2-7	.	.	CASSQVPGVTDEQYF	TGCGCCAGCAGCCAAGTACCGGGGGTGACGGACGAGCAGTACTTC
TRBV27	TRBJ1-3	.	.	CASSLSSASSGNTIYF	TGTGCCAGCAGTTTATCGTCGGCAAGCTCTGGAAACACCATATATTTT
TRBV5-1	TRBJ1-2	.	.	CASSLDSANYGYTF	TGCGCCAGCAGCTTGGACAGCGCCAATTATGGCTACACCTTC
TRBV27	TRBJ2-7	.	.	CASSSIRDTTYEQYF	TGTGCCAGCAGTTCAATCCGGGACACCACCTACGAGCAGTACTTC
TRBV7-9	TRBJ1-2	.	.	CASSFGDPKYGYTF	TGTGCCAGCAGCTTCGGAGACCCGAAATATGGCTACACCTTC
TRBV5-6	TRBJ1-1	.	.	CASSRVGEAFF	TGTGCCAGCAGCCGGGTAGGGGAAGCTTTCTTT
TRBV7-9	TRBJ2-7	.	.	CASSSADRPYEQYF	TGTGCCAGCAGCTCCGCGGACCGACCCTACGAGCAGTACTTC